Each of the 29 T cell receptor beta chains below was sequenced from the same sample in a study of T cell repertoires in cytomegalovirus infection. TCRdb itself ran the reads through MiXCR, one entry per CDR3 protein. The profile covers about 740,000 distinct CDR3 sequences, with under 40% appearing a single time and 2.5% to 3.5% taken by the ten largest. The sample taken for sequencing was PBMCs. Receptors originate from a human donor in good health (CMV status not recorded). Some clones in this sample may be carry-over from other donors' samples.

This clonotype has only one observation. The J gene is TRBJ1-4, the V gene TRBV6-6; D is uncertain. Germline V gene lookup returns CDR1 MNHNY and CDR2 SVGAGI (reference sequence). CDR3 length: 13 residues. Between the trimmed V and J ends, which lost 0 bases and 5 bases, there was a span of 4 bases. The CDR3 sequence: CASSYSRNEKLFF. CDR3 nucleotides: TGTGCCAGCAGTTACTCGCGGAATGAAAAACTGTTTTTT.

This clonotype was observed a handful of times. Germline and junction disagree at one end, which may indicate a read error. V is TRBV5-3 and J is TRBJ2-2, with D tentatively TRBD2 (6 bases). TRBV5-3 qualifies as an ORF whose function is uncertain. The length of the CDR3 is 16 residues. CDR3 nucleotides: TGTGCCAGCAGCTTGTTGGGGGACTCGAACACCGGGGAGCTGTTTTTT. Its protein product is CASSLLGDSNTGELFF.

A single count supports this clonotype. The chain recombines TRBV9 with TRBJ2-2; 9 nucleotides line up with TRBD1. V was clipped by 3 bases and J by 3 bases; unmatched bases: 6. CDR3 size: 16 residues. Per germline, CDR1 SGDLS and CDR2 YYNGEE. The CDR3, as DNA: TGTGCCAGCAGCGACACACAGGGGGCAGACACCGGGGAGCTGTTTTTT. Translating gives CASSDTQGADTGELFF.

Worth noting for this clonotype: A much larger clone differs by one base, so this may be a read error. V is TRBV7-2 and J is TRBJ1-1; TRBD1 matches at 11 bases. CDR3 length equals 16 residues. Germline-derived CDR1 and CDR2 are SGHTA and FQGNSA. The CDR3 DNA follows: TGTGCCAGCAGCCCGCGGACAGGGGGCTTAGGTAATGAAGCTTTATTT. Encoded protein: CASSPRTGGLGNEALF.

J is TRBJ2-1 and V is TRBV28; no reliable D call. Germline CDR1 MDHEN, CDR2 SYDVKM. The CDR3 is 17 residues long. The ends were cut back, 5 bases at V and 0 bases at J, with 17 bases in the middle. The CDR3 bases are TGTGCCAGCAGTAGTCAACAGATCCCGAGCTCCTACAATGAGCAGTTCTTC. It encodes CASSSQQIPSSYNEQFF.

The J gene is TRBJ2-7, the V gene TRBV12-3 or TRBV12-4; D uncertain. V lost 4 bases and J lost 6, with 10 bases in between. The CDR3 is 12 amino acids. CDR3 in amino acids: CASSSDPSEQYF. For the CDR3, the DNA is TGTGCCAGCAGTTCCGACCCGTCCGAGCAGTACTTC.

The chain links TRBV20-1 to TRBJ1-4, with TRBD1 as a possible D gene (5 bases). V was trimmed by 5 bases and J by 5 bases, leaving 12 bases between them. This CDR3 region has 13 residues. Germline assignment: CDR1 DFQATT and CDR2 SNEGSKA (reference sequence). The CDR3 is CSALGPANEKLFF. DNA for the CDR3: TGCAGTGCTTTGGGGCCCGCGAATGAAAAACTGTTTTTT.

This clonotype has more than one count but fewer than ten. The chain recombines TRBV6-5 with TRBJ2-7; a weak D match, TRBD2 (6 bases). V was clipped by 6 bases and J by 2 bases, with 17 bases between them. From germline, CDR1 is MNHEY and CDR2 SVGAGI. CDR3 length: 15 amino acids. As DNA, the CDR3 is TGTGCCAGCAGCACACCTTCCGGGAGTCCCTACGAGCAGTACTTC. Translating gives CASSTPSGSPYEQYF.

This clonotype appeared a single time. The chain links TRBV10-3 to TRBJ1-4; TRBD1 is a possible D gene (6 bases). The CDR3 is 14 residues long. Germline V gene data show CDR1 as ENHRY and CDR2 as SYGVKD. The CDR3 nucleotides are TGTGCAACTGGGCGGGGGCAAACTAATGAAAAACTGTTTTTT. As protein: CATGRGQTNEKLFF.

This sequence joins TRBV10-3 and TRBJ1-2; TRBD1 is a possible D gene (5 bases). The ends were cut back, 5 bases at V and 8 bases at J, with 18 bases in the middle. The germline CDR1 and CDR2 sequences are ENHRY and SYGVKD. The CDR3 contains 14 residues. The CDR3 bases are TGTGCCATCAGTCCCCTCCAGGGATCAGTCGGCTACACCTTC. Its translation is CAISPLQGSVGYTF.

This clonotype has at least ten counts. The CDR3 sequence: CASSFSGGIRNNEQFF. The CDR3, as DNA: TGTGCCAGCAGCTTCAGTGGGGGCATAAGGAACAATGAGCAGTTCTTC. This chain connects TRBV7-9 to TRBJ2-1, with a possible D match to TRBD1 (6 bases). Germline V gene lookup returns CDR1 SEHNR and CDR2 FQNEAQ (reference sequence). The CDR3 is made up of 16 amino acids. Trimming left V 3 bases short and J 5 bases short, with 17 bases between.

The chain employs TRBV7-3 and TRBJ2-7; D is unresolved. V lost 2 bases and J 9 bases, leaving 20 bases between the germline ends. Germline V CDR1 and CDR2: SGHTA, FQGTGA. This CDR3 comprises 15 residues. In DNA form, the CDR3 reads TGTGCCAGCAGCTTATCGGTTGTCGAGCCAAACGGGCAGTACTTC. It yields the protein CASSLSVVEPNGQYF.

The chain uses TRBV6-4 and TRBJ2-1, with 8 bases that match TRBD1. The germline CDR1 and CDR2 sequences are MRHNA and SNTAGT. This CDR3 has 15 amino acids. Trimming cost V 5 bases and J 6 bases; bases outside gene matches: 9. The CDR3 sequence: CASSRGTGPSNEQFF. In DNA, the CDR3 is TGTGCCAGCAGTCGGGGGACAGGCCCCAGCAATGAGCAGTTCTTC.

The chain combines TRBV12-3 or TRBV12-4 with TRBJ1-2, with 10 nucleotides matching TRBD1. V was clipped by 3 bases and J by 8 bases; unmatched bases: 9. This CDR3 comprises 15 residues. CDR3: CASSFRDRGAQGYTF. In nucleotides, the CDR3 is TGTGCCAGCAGTTTCCGGGACAGGGGTGCTCAGGGCTACACCTTC.

This clonotype was observed a handful of times. The chain carries TRBV29-1 and TRBJ1-2; TRBD1 matches at 7 bases. The CDR3 has 12 amino acids. Germline CDR1 is SQVTM and CDR2 is ANQGSEA. V trimming: 1 base; J trimming: 9 bases; junction bases outside the gene matches: 5. Written as DNA, the CDR3 is TGCAGCGTTGAAGGGAGGGGGCAAAGCTACACCTTC. Its translation is CSVEGRGQSYTF.

This clonotype was observed many times. This sequence joins TRBV7-6 and TRBJ1-1; D unresolved. This CDR3 is 13 amino acids long. Germline assignment: CDR1 SGHVS and CDR2 FNYEAQ. Deletions cut 0 bases from V and 7 bases from J, with 9 bases between. CDR3 loop: CASSLAQRGEAFF. The CDR3 nucleotides read TGTGCCAGCAGCTTAGCGCAAAGAGGTGAAGCTTTCTTT.

This rearrangement joins TRBV25-1 to TRBJ1-2; D not certain. Germline lookup yields CDR1 MGHDK and CDR2 SYGVNS. Trimming removed 4 bases at V and 8 bases at J, with 11 bases between. The length of the CDR3 is 12 residues. CDR3 amino acids: CASSVEGWGYTF. The CDR3 DNA follows: TGTGCCAGCAGTGTGGAGGGTTGGGGCTACACCTTC.

In its sample, this clonotype was seen a few times. This sequence joins TRBV6-6 and TRBJ2-1, with D perhaps TRBD1 (6 bases). V was cut by 8 bases and J by 8 bases, with 16 bases left in between. Germline lookup yields CDR1 MNHNY and CDR2 SVGAGI (reference sequence). The CDR3 has 13 amino acids. As DNA, the CDR3 is TGTGCCAGCGACCGGGACACCGGATATGAGCAGTTCTTC. It yields the protein CASDRDTGYEQFF.

The CDR3 sequence: CASSPLTGQGKRGEQFF. As DNA, the CDR3 is TGTGCCAGCAGCCCATTAACGGGCCAGGGAAAACGGGGTGAGCAGTTCTTC. This sequence joins TRBV7-9 and TRBJ2-1, with D perhaps given as TRBD1 or TRBD2 (5 bases each). Germline-derived CDR1 and CDR2 are SEHNR and FQNEAQ (reference sequence). V was shortened by 5 bases and J by 9 bases, with 26 bases between the two germline ends. This CDR3 has 17 residues.

The J gene is TRBJ1-6, the V gene TRBV6-1, with D unresolved. The CDR3 runs 15 residues. V was pared by 1 base and J by 9 bases, with 13 bases between. Germline CDR1 is MNHNS and CDR2 is SASEGT. In nucleotides, the CDR3 is TGTGCCAGCAGTGAAGGGTCCGGGCGCCCTTCACCCCTCCACTTT. This gives the protein CASSEGSGRPSPLHF.

V and J are TRBV7-6 and TRBJ1-1; D unresolved. This CDR3 spans 16 amino acids. CDR1 is SGHVS and CDR2 is FNYEAQ in the germline V gene. The germline V and J ends were trimmed by 4 bases and 8 bases, with 23 bases remaining between them. The CDR3: CASSYYDGFDGREAFF. The CDR3 DNA reads as TGTGCCAGCAGCTATTATGACGGGTTCGATGGCAGGGAAGCTTTCTTT.

This clonotype was found a few times. The V call is TRBV6-2 or TRBV6-3, the J call TRBJ2-7; D unresolved. This CDR3 contains 15 residues. Deletions cut 2 bases from V and 1 base from J, with 12 bases between. Germline lookup yields CDR1 MNHEY and CDR2 SVGEGT. The CDR3 protein is CASSYGPPFSYEQYF. In DNA, the CDR3 is TGTGCCAGCAGTTACGGTCCCCCCTTTTCCTACGAGCAGTACTTC.

This clonotype was picked up a small number of times. The CDR3 region is CASSYLGGGTEAFF. CDR3 nucleotide sequence: TGTGCCAGCAGCTATCTAGGAGGGGGGACTGAAGCTTTCTTT. The rearrangement uses TRBV7-8 and TRBJ1-1; TRBD1 might be the D (6 bases). Trimming shortened V by 4 bases and J by 5 bases, and 14 bases separated the two germline ends. CDR1 and CDR2 from the germline V gene are SGHVS and FQNEAQ. The CDR3 is 14 residues long.

The genes are TRBV12-3 or TRBV12-4 and TRBJ1-5; D is uncertain. This CDR3 is built from 14 residues. V lost 3 bases and J 1 base, leaving 7 bases between the germline ends. This chain's CDR3 is CASSFRQSNQPQHF. The CDR3 region has the DNA TGTGCCAGCAGTTTTCGGCAGAGCAATCAGCCCCAGCATTTT.

The rearrangement joins TRBV4-1 to TRBJ2-5; no clear D. The CDR3 contains 14 residues. V gave up 2 bases and J gave up 3 bases, with 10 bases separating them. The germline gives CDR1 MGHRA, CDR2 YSYEKL. As DNA, the CDR3 is TGCGCCAGCAGCCAAACGGCGGTGGAAGAGACCCAGTACTTC. It encodes CASSQTAVEETQYF.

This clonotype was picked up many times. V and J are TRBV7-9 and TRBJ1-6; TRBD1 aligns across 9 bases. The CDR3 sequence is 15 residues long. Germline CDR1 SEHNR, CDR2 FQNEAQ (reference sequence). Trimming at V came to 5 bases and at J to 7 bases, leaving 6 bases not matched to a gene. The CDR3 here is CASSQTGTGNSPLHF. The CDR3 DNA is TGTGCCAGCAGCCAAACCGGGACAGGGAATTCACCCCTCCACTTT.

This chain connects TRBV19 to TRBJ1-1; the match to TRBD1 covers 7 bases. V trimming: 3 bases; J trimming: 4 bases; junction bases outside the gene matches: 14. This CDR3 contains 17 residues. CDR1 is LNHDA, CDR2 SQIVND, per germline (reference sequence). CDR3 sequence reads: CASSIIAQGGAGTEAFF. The CDR3 DNA sequence: TGTGCCAGTAGTATTATCGCGCAGGGGGGTGCAGGCACTGAAGCTTTCTTT.

This clonotype was seen only a few times. J is TRBJ1-5 and V is TRBV6-6; D unresolved. Germline assignment: CDR1 MNHNY and CDR2 SVGAGI (reference sequence). The CDR3 has 15 amino acids. V shed 6 bases and J shed 2 bases, with 14 bases lying between them. CDR3 DNA sequence: TGTGCCAGCAGCCTGATCTGGGGTGGCAATCAGCCCCAGCATTTT. Residues: CASSLIWGGNQPQHF.

A few counts support this clonotype. The gene calls are TRBV7-2 and TRBJ2-7, with a possible D match to TRBD1 (6 bases). The CDR3 sequence is 14 residues long. V dropped 1 base and J dropped 9 bases, with 16 bases sitting between them. The germline gives CDR1 SGHTA, CDR2 FQGNSA. CDR3: CASSLGSSRGRQYF. CDR3 nucleotide sequence: TGTGCCAGCAGCTTAGGAAGCTCCAGGGGACGGCAGTACTTC.